The 8 T cell receptor beta chains below were found in one sample sequenced in a study of blood T cell repertoires in COVID-19. Clones were sequenced by immunoSEQ multiplex PCR, and TCRdb holds only the in-frame ones, with some missing. The data hold 60,000 to 75,000 clones, with roughly three quarters observed a single time. Sequenced sample: peripheral blood. The receptor source for this set is a woman of 80 years or more with acute or convalescent COVID-19.

The chain combines TRBV2 with TRBJ1-1; 7 bases are a match to TRBD1. Germline V gives CDR1 SNHLY, CDR2 FYNNEI. The CDR3 has 19 amino acids. V lost 2 bases to trimming and J lost 4 bases; unmatched junction nucleotides: 19. The CDR3 DNA reads TGTGCCAGCAGTGAAAGAAGTGCGCGACAGGGATTTTGGGCCACTGAAGCTTTCTTT. It codes for CASSERSARQGFWATEAFF.

The rearrangement joins TRBV6-1 to TRBJ1-5; D remains ambiguous. Germline V gives CDR1 MNHNS, CDR2 SASEGT. V gave up 2 bases and J gave up 2 bases, with 4 bases separating them. This CDR3 contains 13 residues. In DNA, the CDR3 is TGTGCCAGCAGTGAATCAGGCAATCAGCCCCAGCATTTT. Encoded protein: CASSESGNQPQHF.

The rearrangement joins TRBV24-1 to TRBJ2-1, with D possibly TRBD1 on 6 matching bases. The CDR3 length is 13 residues. The germline CDR1 and CDR2 sequences are KGHDR and SFDVKD. V lost 7 bases and J 3 bases, leaving 9 bases between the germline ends. CDR3 nucleotide sequence: TGTGCCACCAGAAGGACAGACTACAATGAGCAGTTCTTC. Translated: CATRRTDYNEQFF.

Here the CDR3 DNA reads TGTGCCAGCAGACGGGTTTCTGGGGCCAACGTCCTGACTTTC. It specifies CASRRVSGANVLTF. The chain has TRBV27 and TRBJ2-6; no firm D call. CDR1 is MNHEY and CDR2 is SMNVEV in the germline V gene (reference sequence). This CDR3 region has 14 residues. V was shortened by 6 bases and J by 1 base, with 7 bases between the two germline ends.

V is TRBV19 and J is TRBJ1-2, with TRBD1 identical over 10 bases. Germline CDR1 is LNHDA and CDR2 is SQIVND (reference sequence). The V and J ends lost 5 bases and 1 base, in that order; junction bases with no gene match: 7. This CDR3 is built from 16 residues. The CDR3 nucleotides read TGTGCCAGTAGTCCGGGACAGGGGTCTTATAACTATGGCTACACCTTC. Amino acid sequence: CASSPGQGSYNYGYTF.

CDR3 nucleotides: TGTGCCAGCAGCCTCTATCTGAACACTGAAGCTTTCTTT. It codes for CASSLYLNTEAFF. The chain is built from TRBV7-8 and TRBJ1-1; no clear D gene. From germline, CDR1 is SGHVS and CDR2 FQNEAQ. The CDR3 has 13 amino acids. Trimming took off 5 bases at V and 0 bases at J, with 7 bases between the two ends. The variable domain in full, completed from reference TRBV7-8 and TRBJ1-1, reads GAGVSQSPRYKVAKRGQDVALRCDPISGHVSLFWYQQALGQGPEFLTYFQNEAQLDKSGLPSDRFFAERPEGSVSTLKIQRTQQEDSAVYLCASSLYLNTEAFFGQGTRLTVV.

CDR3: CASSRGAGKTYEQYF. CDR3 DNA: TGCGCCAGCAGCCGTGGGGCAGGGAAGACCTACGAGCAGTACTTC. V is TRBV5-1 and J is TRBJ2-7; weak D call: TRBD1 (5 bases). V lost 4 bases and J lost 2, with 16 bases in between. This CDR3 has 15 residues. In germline, CDR1 is SGHRS, CDR2 YFSETQ.

The gene calls are TRBV7-2 and TRBJ1-4; D uncertain. Germline CDR1 is SGHTA and CDR2 is FQGNSA. V was shortened by 4 bases and J by 7 bases, with 10 bases between the two germline ends. This CDR3 region has 13 residues. CDR3 protein: CASSSTPGEKLFF. DNA of the CDR3: TGTGCCAGCAGCTCCACCCCGGGTGAAAAACTGTTTTTT.